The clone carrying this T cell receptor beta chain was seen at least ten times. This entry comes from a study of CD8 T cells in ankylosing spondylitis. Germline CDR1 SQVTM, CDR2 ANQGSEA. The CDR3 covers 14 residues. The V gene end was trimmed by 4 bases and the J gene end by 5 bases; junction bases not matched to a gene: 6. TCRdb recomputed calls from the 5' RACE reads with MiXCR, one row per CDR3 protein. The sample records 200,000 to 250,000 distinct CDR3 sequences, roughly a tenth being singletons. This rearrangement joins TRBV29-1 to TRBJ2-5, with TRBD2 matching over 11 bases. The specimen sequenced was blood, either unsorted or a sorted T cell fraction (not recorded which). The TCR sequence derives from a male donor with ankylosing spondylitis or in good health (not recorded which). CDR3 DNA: TGCAGCGTTGCCCCACTAGCGGGGGCGGAGACCCAGTACTTC. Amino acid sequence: CSVAPLAGAETQYF.